These 5 T cell receptor beta chains share one sample of origin, sequenced in a study of human T cells and chemical hapten exposure. Via MiXCR, TCRdb re-called the RACE reads, giving one row per CDR3 protein. In the table there are under 45,000 distinct CDR3 sequences, under 12% of which are singletons. The time point here: pre-sensitization, week 0. Noted treatment: therapeutic diphenylcyclopropenone sensitization with weekly scalp DPC. Sequencing used whole blood, obtained in connection with sensitization to the hapten diphenylcyclopropenone (DPC). The receptors stem from a man younger than 40 with alopecia areata. Some clones in this sample may be carry-over from other donors' samples.

In this sample, this clonotype turned up many times. The J gene is TRBJ2-3, the V gene TRBV5-1; 9 bases fit TRBD2. This CDR3 contains 17 residues. The V and J ends lost 1 base and 0 bases, in that order; junction bases with no gene match: 6. Germline assignment: CDR1 SGHRS and CDR2 YFSETQ. CDR3 sequence: CASSLTSGPTSTDTQYF. The CDR3 coding sequence is TGCGCCAGCAGCTTGACTAGCGGGCCAACTAGCACAGATACGCAGTATTTT.

This clonotype was counted a few times. The rearrangement links TRBV6-6 to TRBJ2-5; D may be TRBD1 (5 bases). The V gene's germline CDR1 is MNHNY and CDR2 SVGAGI (reference sequence). The CDR3 is made up of 17 amino acids. Trimming removed 0 bases from V and 3 bases from J, with 17 bases in between. The chain's CDR3 is CASSYSENRIRKETQYF. The CDR3 DNA sequence: TGTGCCAGCAGTTACTCGGAAAACAGGATAAGGAAAGAGACCCAGTACTTC.

This clonotype was detected ten times or more. This chain joins TRBV7-6 and TRBJ2-7; 11 bases line up with TRBD1. CDR1 is SGHVS, CDR2 FNYEAQ, per germline. The CDR3 loop spans 14 amino acids. The junction had 4 bases not matched to a gene; V was cut back by 5 bases and J by 4 bases. The DNA for the CDR3 is TGTGCCAGCAGCCCCGGGACAGGGGGTTACGAGCAGTACGTC. Translating it yields CASSPGTGGYEQYV.

V usage is TRBV12-3 or TRBV12-4 and J usage is TRBJ2-5; TRBD2 matches 12 bases. After removal of 2 bases from V and 4 bases from J, the junction contained 2 bases not matched to a gene. The CDR3 extends over 15 amino acids. CDR3 sequence reads: CASSLLAGGLETQYF. CDR3 nucleotide sequence: TGTGCCAGCAGTTTACTAGCGGGGGGGCTAGAGACCCAGTACTTC.

The chain joins TRBV4-1 to TRBJ2-5; tentative D call: TRBD2 (5 bases). The CDR3 extends over 17 amino acids. Deletions cut 0 bases from V and 5 bases from J, with 19 bases between. CDR1 MGHRA and CDR2 YSYEKL come from the germline V gene. The CDR3 sequence is CASSQDKRSAGGETQYF. CDR3 sequence (DNA): TGCGCCAGCAGCCAAGATAAACGGAGTGCGGGCGGGGAGACCCAGTACTTC.